This is a list of T cell receptor beta chains from one sample in a study of CD8 T cells in Susac syndrome. Using its own MiXCR run on the immunoSEQ multiplex PCR reads, TCRdb lists one record per CDR3 protein. Here the sample spans 51,000 or so distinct CDR3 sequences, roughly 93% being singletons. Sequenced sample: CD8+ T cells from PBMCs. The receptors come from a human donor in good health. The CDR3 runs from the conserved cysteine through the conserved F or W. Fields, in order: V gene, clone size, CDR3 protein. Rows may omit the clone size; those that give it use once, few, many or a size class.

>TRBV30|once
CAWSTGLGGVNEQFF
>TRBV10-2|.
CASSEAGALETQYF
>TRBV27|.
CASSPVSGGRETQYF
>TRBV29-1|.
CSGTTGRLTDTQYF
>TRBV28|.
CASVKGGLSYGYTF
>TRBV29-1|once
CSVEDGTAGESYEQYF
>TRBV6-5|.
CASSLSRNTEAFF
>TRBV4-2|.
CASSQGFEGPYEQYF
>TRBV20-1|once
CSAWTAYNEQFF
>TRBV29-1|.
CSVAPGDNNQPQHF
>TRBV25-1|once
CASSEFWGGELFF
>TRBV10-3|.
CAISPESYNEQFF
>TRBV11-2|.
CASSSPGTGVYNEQFF
>TRBV19|.
CASSRSTANTGELFF
>TRBV6-4|.
CASSDGTGGTGELFF
>TRBV4-1|.
CASSQGGSGELFF
>TRBV6-5|.
CASSYLQGGDTQYF
>TRBV28|.
CASNPQDGINQPQHF
>TRBV3-1|.
CASSQDLGRLADIQETQYF
>TRBV6-5|.
CASSRWEQNTGELFF
>TRBV7-6|.
CASSLSGAYGSLIF
>TRBV4-1|.
CASSQGGGGGELFF
>TRBV28|once
CASKEDGSNTEAFF
>TRBV24-1|.
CATSEGGLHQETQYF
>TRBV27|.
CASSQLLAGGTNEQFF
>TRBV7-9|.
CASSGDGGFEQYF
>TRBV29-1|.
CSVPGLYTEAFF
>TRBV27|.
CASSLVGTSYNEQFF
>TRBV20-1|.
CSAPMGLVGYTGELFF
>TRBV2|.
CASSEALGENGYTF
>TRBV7-6|.
CASSPRTSGTDTQYF
>TRBV6-5|.
CASLSYQGASGELFF
>TRBV19|.
CASSPRDGLYEQYF
>TRBV7-9|once
CASSDTSGLSSYNEQFF
>TRBV2|.
CASRWTSGEFLTDTQYF
>TRBV19|.
CASSQGEFAGELFF
>TRBV27|.
CASSQRHTDTQYF
>TRBV28|once
CASSLGRAGANVLTF
>TRBV29-1|.
CSADRDTEAFF
>TRBV4-2|.
CASSPARGLETDTQYF
>TRBV3-1|.
CASSLGQGLREQYF
>TRBV5-6|.
CASSLGTDYQPQHF
>TRBV4-1|.
CASSRDSAKQYF
>TRBV20-1|.
CSASHPQDWADTQYF
>TRBV7-6|.
CASSLEVGETQYF
>TRBV18|.
CASSDRGINNEQFF
>TRBV7-9|.
CASSPPSGRRPYEQYF
>TRBV29-1|.
CSAGRSSYEQYF
>TRBV9|.
CASSVVPQWEQFF
>TRBV24-1|.
CATSDSYTQYF